The T cell receptor (beta chain) described here comes from a study of T-cell memory formation after mild COVID-19 (dated by TCRdb to 2020 to 2023). For context, the study as a whole: TCR sequence clusters from the two donors were found to be largely donor specific. Longitudinal TCRalpha and TCRbeta repertoire sequencing tracked T-cell clones expanding and contracting after mild COVID-19 in two donors. The cohort was made up of two young adult volunteers, one female and one male, who were previously healthy.

Ficoll-Paque density gradient centrifugation was used to isolate PBMCs. Sequenced using an Illumina NovaSeq 6000. TCRalpha and TCRbeta cDNA libraries were built by 5'RACE with constant-segment primers, adding sample barcodes and unique molecular identifiers. Trizol reagent was used to extract RNA from every sample. The libraries were amplified in two PCR steps, and the second step added a second sample barcode and Illumina TruSeq adapters. Sequencing of the libraries was done on an Illumina NovaSeq, producing 2 x 150 bp paired-end reads. Per the authors' processing: Reads were demultiplexed and collapsed into UMI-guided consensus sequences with migec v1.2.7. Using mixcr v2.1.11, UMI consensuses were aligned to TRA and TRB V and J templates and then assembled into clonotypes. A clonotype was counted as expanded or contracted only when both edgeR and NoisET called the clonotype significant, with the noise models trained on biological replicates. For edgeR calls, a false discovery rate-adjusted p below 0.01 and a log2 fold-change threshold of 1 were applied. PCA with hierarchical clustering of max-normalized trajectories of the 1000 most abundant clonotypes was used as exploratory dynamics analysis. Separately sequenced CD4+ and CD8+ repertoires were used to assign a CD4 or CD8 phenotype to each responding clone. The public reads were reprocessed in TCRdb via fastp at Q25 and MiXCR, keeping in-frame beta chains. Merged by CDR3 protein, the rows form single entries marked with the most common genes and DNA. TCRdb's processing, not the study's, gives the V and J calls here. The sample table lists roughly 250,000 distinct CDR3 sequences, about 15% of them with a count of one. The ten top clones hold around 3.8% of the sample.

V is shortened by 5 bases, J by 9 bases, and the region joining them spans 20 bases. CDR3 length: 16 amino acids, cysteine to phenylalanine. The CDR3 DNA has 48 bases and is translated from base 1. Based on the germline V gene, the CDR1 and CDR2 sequences are SGHTA and FQGNSA. Points the paper makes about the study in general: The study included only a couple of mild cases, and larger cohorts that include severe cases with pre-infection samples were judged to be necessary. Contracting CD4+ clones appeared mostly in the CM and EM memory subsets, whereas CD8+ clones were enriched in EMRA. Some responding clones were detected in pre-infection memory, suggesting pre-existing cross-reactive memory T cells joined the SARS-CoV-2 response. SARS-CoV-2 specificity of the second-wave clones peaking on day 37 was not confirmed. Balanced CD4/CD8 phenotypes were observed for clones contracting from day 15 to 85, whereas a bias towards CD4+ was observed for a second wave of clones expanding from day 15 to 37.

This clonotype was counted a few times. Its antigen target is currently unknown. No quality values exist for individual bases; no much larger clone is one base distant. The sequenced sample was PBMCs or a T cell subset sorted from them (not recorded which). The receptor chain draws on TRBV7-2 and TRBJ1-6, and possibly TRBD1, on 6 matching bases. This clonotype was sampled from a man aged 18 to 35 who had mild COVID-19 (a few samples of this study predate the infection). The sample titles of this study are shuffled in the database, so cell type and time point are left out; the donor was told from shared clones. In nucleotide form, the sequence is TGTGCCAGCAGCCCAAGGGGCGGGGGGCGAGGTTCACCCCTCCACTTT. Its product reads: CASSPRGGGRGSPLHF.